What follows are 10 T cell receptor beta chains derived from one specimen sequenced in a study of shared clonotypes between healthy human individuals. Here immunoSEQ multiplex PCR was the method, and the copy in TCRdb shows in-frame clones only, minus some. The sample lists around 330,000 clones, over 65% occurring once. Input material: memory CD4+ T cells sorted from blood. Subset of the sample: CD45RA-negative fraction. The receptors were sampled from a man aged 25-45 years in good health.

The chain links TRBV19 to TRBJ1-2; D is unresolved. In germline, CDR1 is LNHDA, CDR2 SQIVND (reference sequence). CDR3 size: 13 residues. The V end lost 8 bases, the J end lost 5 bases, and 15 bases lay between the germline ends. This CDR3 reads CASSAGGLYGYTF. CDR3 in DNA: TGTGCCAGTTCCGCAGGAGGGCTTTATGGCTACACCTTC.

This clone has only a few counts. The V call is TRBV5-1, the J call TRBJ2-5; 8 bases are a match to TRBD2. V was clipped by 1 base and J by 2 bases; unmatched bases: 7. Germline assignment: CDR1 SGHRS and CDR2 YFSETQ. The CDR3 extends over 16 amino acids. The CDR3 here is CASSLYPGGIQETQYF. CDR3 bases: TGCGCCAGCAGCTTGTATCCGGGAGGGATACAAGAGACCCAGTACTTC.

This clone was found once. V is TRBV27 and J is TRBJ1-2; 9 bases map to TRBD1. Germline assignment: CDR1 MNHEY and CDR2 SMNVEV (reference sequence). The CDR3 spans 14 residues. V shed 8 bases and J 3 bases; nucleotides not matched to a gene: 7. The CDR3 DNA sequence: TGTGCCAGCCGGTGGGGGGACAGGGACTATGGCTACACCTTC. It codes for CASRWGDRDYGYTF.

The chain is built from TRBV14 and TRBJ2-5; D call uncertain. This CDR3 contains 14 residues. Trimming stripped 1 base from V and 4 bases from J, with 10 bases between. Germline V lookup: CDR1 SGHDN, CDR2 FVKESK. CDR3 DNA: TGTGCCAGCAGCCAAGTGGGCACCTTAGAGACCCAGTACTTC. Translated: CASSQVGTLETQYF.

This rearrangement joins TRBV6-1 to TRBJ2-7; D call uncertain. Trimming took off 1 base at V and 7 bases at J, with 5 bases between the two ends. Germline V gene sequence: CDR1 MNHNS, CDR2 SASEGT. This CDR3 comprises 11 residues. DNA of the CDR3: TGTGCCAGCAGTGAAGTAGTTGAGCAGTACTTC. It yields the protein CASSEVVEQYF.

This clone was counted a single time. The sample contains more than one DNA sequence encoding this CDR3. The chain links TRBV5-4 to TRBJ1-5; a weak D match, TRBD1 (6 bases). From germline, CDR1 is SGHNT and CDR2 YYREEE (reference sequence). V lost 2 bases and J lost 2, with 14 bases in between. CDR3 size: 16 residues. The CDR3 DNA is TGTGCCAGCAGCTTAGGGGGGCGTTCGGGCAATCAGCCCCAGCATTTT. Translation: CASSLGGRSGNQPQHF.

The CDR3 DNA is TGTGCCAGTGCTCGGGGACGGCTCTATGGCTACACCTTC. Translated: CASARGRLYGYTF. This chain uses TRBV19 with TRBJ1-2, with D perhaps matching TRBD1 (5 bases). Germline values: CDR1 LNHDA, CDR2 SQIVND (reference sequence). V was cut by 8 bases and J by 4 bases, with 14 bases left in between. The CDR3 sequence is 13 residues long. Together with reference TRBV19 and TRBJ1-2, the CDR3 gives the full variable domain: DGGITQSPKYLFRKEGQNVTLSCEQNLNHDAMYWYRQDPGQGLRLIYYSQIVNDFQKGDIAEGYSVSREKKESFPLTVTSAQKNPTAFYLCASARGRLYGYTFGSGTRLTVV.

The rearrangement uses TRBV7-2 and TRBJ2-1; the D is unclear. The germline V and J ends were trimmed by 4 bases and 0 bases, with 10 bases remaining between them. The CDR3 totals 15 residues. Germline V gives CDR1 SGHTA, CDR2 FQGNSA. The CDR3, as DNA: TGTGCCAGCAGCTCTGGGTCCTTCTCCTACAATGAGCAGTTCTTC. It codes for CASSSGSFSYNEQFF.

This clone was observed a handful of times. CDR3 residues: CASSRLVRTDTQYF. For the CDR3, the DNA is TGTGCCAGCAGTAGGTTAGTGCGCACAGATACGCAGTATTTT. The chain employs TRBV2 and TRBJ2-3; D unclear. The CDR3 contains 14 residues. Germline V CDR1 and CDR2: SNHLY, FYNNEI. Between the trimmed V and J ends, which lost 5 bases and 1 base, there was a span of 10 bases.

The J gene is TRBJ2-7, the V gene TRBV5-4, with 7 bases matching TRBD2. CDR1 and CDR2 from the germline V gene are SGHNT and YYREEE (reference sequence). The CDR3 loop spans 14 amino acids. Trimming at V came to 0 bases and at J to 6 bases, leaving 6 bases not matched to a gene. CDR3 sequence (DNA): TGTGCCAGCAGCTTGGTCCACGGGGGGACCGAGCAGTACTTC. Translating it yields CASSLVHGGTEQYF.